These 13 T cell receptor beta chains came from one sample sequenced in a study of T cells after yellow fever vaccination (dated by TCRdb to 2018 to 2020). The library was produced with 5' RACE. Reads for this sample came from an Illumina NovaSeq 6000. Using fastp at Q25 and MiXCR, TCRdb reprocessed the public reads and kept productive beta chains. Each CDR3 protein gets just one entry, which takes the most common genes and DNA from the rows behind it. This sample comprises a few hundred thousand distinct CDR3 sequences, roughly 3.9% of them detected only once. Of the sample, about 22% is held by the ten largest clones. Reading the label with the study, this specimen's treatment or condition is: live attenuated yellow fever vaccine strain. The sequenced sample was PBMCs, obtained 5 days after the yellow fever booster vaccination. The origin of the receptors is a man aged 18 to 29 who received the YFV17D yellow fever vaccine.

In this sample, this clonotype turned up many times. The CDR3 loop is CASSIDKAGSRNQPQHF. The DNA of the CDR3 is TGTGCCAGTAGTATAGATAAGGCAGGGTCTCGGAATCAGCCCCAGCATTTT. This sequence joins TRBV19 and TRBJ1-5; a weak D match, TRBD1 (5 bases). The CDR3 sequence is 17 residues long. V lost 0 bases, J lost 4 bases, and 16 bases lay in between. The germline CDR1 and CDR2 sequences are LNHDA and SQIVND (reference sequence).

This clonotype appeared a few times. This chain's CDR3 is CASSARDRGFGAFF. CDR3 nucleotide sequence: TGTGCCAGCAGCGCCCGGGACAGGGGGTTTGGTGCTTTCTTT. V and J are TRBV7-8 and TRBJ1-1; TRBD1 aligns across 11 bases. CDR1 is SGHVS, CDR2 FQNEAQ, per germline. The CDR3 is made up of 14 amino acids. Trimming at V came to 5 bases and at J to 11 bases, leaving 10 bases not matched to a gene.

The table lists this clonotype with many counts. V is TRBV9 and J is TRBJ1-1, with 10 bases matching TRBD1. Losses at the gene ends were 0 bases for V and 4 bases for J; bases not matched to a gene: 3. CDR1 and CDR2 (germline): SGDLS, YYNGEE. This CDR3 has 15 residues. The CDR3 loop reads CASSVAGQGGTEAFF. CDR3 DNA sequence: TGTGCCAGCAGCGTAGCTGGACAGGGGGGCACTGAAGCTTTCTTT. The full variable domain, in which reference TRBV9 and TRBJ1-1 provide the parts outside the CDR3, is DSGVTQTPKHLITATGQRVTLRCSPRSGDLSVYWYQQSLDQGLQFLIQYYNGEERAKGNILERFSAQQFPDLHSELNLSSLELGDSALYFCASSVAGQGGTEAFFGQGTRLTVV.

The rearrangement uses TRBV27 and TRBJ2-1, with 7 bases fitting TRBD1. CDR1 and CDR2 from the germline V gene are MNHEY and SMNVEV (reference sequence). The CDR3 has 13 residues. Unmatched junction bases numbered 4, after V lost 6 bases and J lost 5 bases. This CDR3 is CASSATGDNEQFF. The DNA of the CDR3 is TGTGCCAGCAGCGCAACAGGGGACAATGAGCAGTTCTTC.

The V and J genes are TRBV28 and TRBJ2-1; TRBD2 matches at 7 bases. The CDR3 extends over 16 amino acids. V was pared by 0 bases and J by 0 bases, with 2 bases of the junction left unmatched. The V gene's germline CDR1 is MDHEN and CDR2 SYDVKM. Here the CDR3 reads CASSLWRGSSYNEQFF. The CDR3, as DNA: TGTGCCAGCAGTTTATGGCGGGGGAGCTCCTACAATGAGCAGTTCTTC.

At least ten counts were recorded for this clonotype. The chain combines TRBV7-2 with TRBJ2-1, with D perhaps TRBD2 (5 bases). The CDR3 is 14 residues long. Looked up from germline, CDR1 is SGHTA and CDR2 is FQGNSA. V lost 5 bases and J lost 6, with 14 bases in between. The CDR3 protein is CASSPGGGPNEQFF. The CDR3 bases are TGTGCCAGCAGCCCCGGAGGAGGACCCAATGAGCAGTTCTTC.

This chain connects TRBV7-9 to TRBJ1-1; 10 bases match TRBD1. The CDR3 spans 14 residues. CDR1 is SEHNR, CDR2 FQNEAQ, per germline (reference sequence). V lost 5 bases to trimming and J lost 5 bases; unmatched junction nucleotides: 5. CDR3 sequence reads: CASSRQGADTEAFF. DNA of the CDR3: TGTGCCAGCAGCCGACAGGGGGCAGATACTGAAGCTTTCTTT.

In its sample, this clonotype was seen a few times. The chain employs TRBV7-9 and TRBJ2-2, with D uncertain. The germline V gene encodes CDR1 SEHNR and CDR2 FQNEAQ (reference sequence). The CDR3 has 15 residues. V dropped 1 base and J dropped 2 bases, with 8 bases sitting between them. CDR3 amino acids: CASSLVRRNTGELFF. CDR3 DNA: TGTGCCAGCAGCTTAGTTCGCAGAAACACCGGGGAGCTGTTTTTT. Based on the CDR3 plus reference TRBV7-9 and TRBJ2-2, the full variable domain is DTGVSQNPRHKITKRGQNVTFRCDPISEHNRLYWYRQTLGQGPEFLTYFQNEAQLEKSRLLSDRFSAERPKGSFSTLEIQRTEQGDSAMYLCASSLVRRNTGELFFGEGSRLTVL.

This sequence joins TRBV4-1 and TRBJ1-4, with TRBD1 matching 8 bases. Germline-derived CDR1 and CDR2 are MGHRA and YSYEKL. This CDR3 has 17 amino acids. The trim removed 3 bases at V and 8 bases at J, leaving 14 bases unmatched. The CDR3 reads CASSQEPADRVWEKLFF. CDR3 bases: TGCGCCAGCAGCCAGGAACCGGCGGACAGGGTTTGGGAAAAACTGTTTTTT.

This clonotype was counted between two and nine times. The chain links TRBV9 to TRBJ1-3; 7 positions match TRBD1. Germline trimming cut 3 bases from V and 0 bases from J; bases unmatched to any gene: 12. This CDR3 spans 18 amino acids. The germline CDR1 and CDR2 sequences are SGDLS and YYNGEE. The CDR3 protein is CASSARQGPHISGNTIYF. As DNA, the CDR3 is TGTGCCAGCAGCGCCAGACAGGGTCCGCACATCTCTGGAAACACCATATATTTT.

This chain joins TRBV6-5 and TRBJ2-1, with D tentatively TRBD2 (5 bases). The CDR3 contains 12 residues. Trimming took off 7 bases at V and 5 bases at J, with 9 bases between the two ends. CDR1 and CDR2 (germline): MNHEY, SVGAGI. CDR3 nucleotide sequence: TGTGCCAGCACCGGGAACAACAATGAGCAGTTCTTC. The encoded protein is CASTGNNNEQFF.

The chain joins TRBV18 to TRBJ2-5; 8 bases are a match to TRBD1. Germline CDR1 KGHSH, CDR2 LQKENI. V was clipped by 3 bases and J by 2 bases; unmatched bases: 8. This CDR3 is 16 amino acids long. The CDR3 bases are TGTGCCAGCTCACCGAATAGCCAGGGGGCACAAGAGACCCAGTACTTC. Amino acids: CASSPNSQGAQETQYF. Looking up the rest from reference TRBV18 and TRBJ2-5 gives the full variable domain: NAGVMQNPRHLVRRRGQEARLRCSPMKGHSHVYWYRQLPEEGLKFMVYLQKENIIDESGMPKERFSAEFPKEGPSILRIQQVVRGDSAAYFCASSPNSQGAQETQYFGPGTRLLVL.

This clonotype appeared a few times. The rearrangement uses TRBV7-2 and TRBJ2-3; D might be TRBD1 or TRBD2, each matching 6 bases. CDR3 length: 17 amino acids. Deletions cut 1 base from V and 2 bases from J, with 16 bases between. CDR1 and CDR2 (germline): SGHTA, FQGNSA. The CDR3 region is CASSLGAGAGHTDTQYF. Here the CDR3 DNA reads TGTGCCAGCAGCTTAGGTGCCGGCGCGGGACACACAGATACGCAGTATTTT.